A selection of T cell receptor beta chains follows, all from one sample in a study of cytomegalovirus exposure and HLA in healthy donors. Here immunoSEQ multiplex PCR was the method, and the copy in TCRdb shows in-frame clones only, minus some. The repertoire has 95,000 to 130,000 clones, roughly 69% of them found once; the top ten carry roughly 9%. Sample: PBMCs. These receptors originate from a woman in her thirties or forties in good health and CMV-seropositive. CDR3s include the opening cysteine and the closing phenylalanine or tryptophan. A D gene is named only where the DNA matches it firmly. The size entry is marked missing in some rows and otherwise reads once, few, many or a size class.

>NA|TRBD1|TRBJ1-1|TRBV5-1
TGCGCCAGCGGCGGGACAGGGGGCTTAGCTTTCTTT
CASGGTGGLAFF
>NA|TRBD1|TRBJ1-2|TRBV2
TGTGCCAGAGAAAGGGACAGGGCCTACTATGGCTACACCTTC
CARERDRAYYGYTF
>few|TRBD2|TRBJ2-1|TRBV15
TGTGCCACCAGCAGAGATAGGGTTCTAGCGGGTATAGAGAGCTCCTACAATGAGCAGTTCTTC
CATSRDRVLAGIESSYNEQFF
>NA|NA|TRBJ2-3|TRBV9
TGTGCCAGCAGCCGCACAACTCGGGAGAGTACGGGGACAGATACGCAGTATTTT
CASSRTTRESTGTDTQYF
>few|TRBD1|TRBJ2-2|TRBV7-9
TGTGCCAGCAGCACCGGGACAGGGTTTTTCACCGGGGAGCTGTTTTTT
CASSTGTGFFTGELFF
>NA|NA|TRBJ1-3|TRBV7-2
TGTGCCAGCAGCCCGTACAGGGACACCATATATTTT
CASSPYRDTIYF
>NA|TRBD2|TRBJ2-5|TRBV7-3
TGTGCCAGCAGCTTATATGGACTAGCGGGAGGGCCCCAAGAGACCCAGTACTTC
CASSLYGLAGGPQETQYF
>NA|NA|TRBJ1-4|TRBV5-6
TGTGCCAGCAGCCTGACAGGTGGGGAAAAACTGTTTTTT
CASSLTGGEKLFF
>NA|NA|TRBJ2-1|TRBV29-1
TGCAGCGCCCAGGGGATAACCTACAATGAGCAGTTCTTC
CSAQGITYNEQFF
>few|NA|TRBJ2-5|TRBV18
TGTGCCAGCTCACGAAATACACTAGGGCAAGAGACCCAGTACTTC
CASSRNTLGQETQYF
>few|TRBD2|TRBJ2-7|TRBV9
TGTGCCAGCAGCCCACAGACTAGCGGCAGGGTCGAGCAGTACTTC
CASSPQTSGRVEQYF
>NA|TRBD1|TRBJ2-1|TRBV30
TGTGCCTGGCAGGACAGGGACCCCTACAATGAGCAGTTCTTC
CAWQDRDPYNEQFF
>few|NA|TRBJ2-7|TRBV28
TGTGCCAGCAGTTTAAACAGGGCCTCCTACGAGCAGTACTTC
CASSLNRASYEQYF
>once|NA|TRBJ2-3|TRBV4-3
TGCGCCAGCAGCCAAGACTTACGGGGATACACAGATACGCAGTATTTT
CASSQDLRGYTDTQYF
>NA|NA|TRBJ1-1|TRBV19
TGTGCCAGTAGTGACCCGGGACGGGGGAAGACTGAAGCTTTCTTT
CASSDPGRGKTEAFF
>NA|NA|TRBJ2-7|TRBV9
TGTGCCAGCAGCCCTCAACCCCGGTTCCCCTACGAGCAGTACTTC
CASSPQPRFPYEQYF
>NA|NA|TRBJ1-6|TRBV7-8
TGTGCCAGCAGCTTAGGAGGGCGGAATTCACCCCTCCACTTT
CASSLGGRNSPLHF
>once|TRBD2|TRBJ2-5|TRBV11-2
TGTGCCAGCAGCTCCCTTAGCGGGAGGGTAGAGACCCAGTACTTC
CASSSLSGRVETQYF
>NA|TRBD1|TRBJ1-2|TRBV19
TGTGCCAGTAGTGCCTCGACAGGGGGGTATGGCTACACCTTC
CASSASTGGYGYTF
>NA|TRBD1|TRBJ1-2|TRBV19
TGTGCCAGTAGTATAGACCCAACCGGACAGGTGGGTGGCTACACCTTC
CASSIDPTGQVGGYTF
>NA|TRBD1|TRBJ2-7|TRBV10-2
TGCGCCAGCAGTGAGTCTTGGGACAGTACCTACGAGCAGTACTTC
CASSESWDSTYEQYF
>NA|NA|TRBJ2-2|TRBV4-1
TGCGCCAGCAGCCAAGGAGATTACACCGGGGAGCTGTTTTTT
CASSQGDYTGELFF
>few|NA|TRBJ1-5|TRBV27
TGTGCCAGCAGTCCATCAGGGAATCAGCCCCAGCATTTT
CASSPSGNQPQHF
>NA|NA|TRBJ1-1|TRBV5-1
TGCGCCAGCAGCCCCGGCGGTCTGGTGAACACTGAAGCTTTCTTT
CASSPGGLVNTEAFF
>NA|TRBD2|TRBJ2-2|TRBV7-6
TGTGCCAGCAGCCCCGGGACTAGTTCCGGGGAGCTGTTTTTT
CASSPGTSSGELFF
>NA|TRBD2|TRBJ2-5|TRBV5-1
TGCGCCAGCAGCCCACTAGCGGGGGACCCTCGGGAGACCCAGTACTTC
CASSPLAGDPRETQYF
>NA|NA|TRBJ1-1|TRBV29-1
TGCAGCTCCACCGAGGGGAACACTGAAGCTTTCTTT
CSSTEGNTEAFF
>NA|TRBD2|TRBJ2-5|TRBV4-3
TGCGCCAGCAGCCAAGAGGTAGCGGGTGGCCAAGAGACCCAGTACTTC
CASSQEVAGGQETQYF
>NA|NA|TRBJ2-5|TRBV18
TGTGCCAGCTCACCACCCAAGGCAGGTGAAGAGACCCAGTACTTC
CASSPPKAGEETQYF
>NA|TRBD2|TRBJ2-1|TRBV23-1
TGCGCCAGCAGTCAATCCCGGACTAGTAACCGCCCACTCTACAATGAGCAGTTCTTC
CASSQSRTSNRPLYNEQFF
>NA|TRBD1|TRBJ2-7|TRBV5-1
TGCGCCAGCAGCCCAACGCCAGACAGGGTCACCTACGAGCAGTACTTC
CASSPTPDRVTYEQYF
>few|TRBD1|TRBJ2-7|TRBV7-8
TGTGCCAGCAGCCCAAGGGGTGGGACAGGGCAAAGCTCCTACGAGCAGTACTTC
CASSPRGGTGQSSYEQYF
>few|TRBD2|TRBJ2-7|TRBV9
TGTGCCAGCAGCGTAGTCCCAGCTAGCGGGACCGAGCAGTACTTC
CASSVVPASGTEQYF
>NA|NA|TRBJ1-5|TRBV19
TGTGCCAGTAGTACCAGGGATTATAGCAATCAGCCCCAGCATTTT
CASSTRDYSNQPQHF
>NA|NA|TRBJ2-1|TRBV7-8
TGTGCCAGCAGCTACCGGACGGGGAGCTCCTACAATGAGCAGTTCTTC
CASSYRTGSSYNEQFF
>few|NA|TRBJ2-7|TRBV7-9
TGTGCCAGCAGCCGCTCCCCTCAGTACGAGCAGTACTTC
CASSRSPQYEQYF
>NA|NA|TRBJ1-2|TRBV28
TGTGCCAGCAGTCGGGACACAACATATGGCTACACCTTC
CASSRDTTYGYTF
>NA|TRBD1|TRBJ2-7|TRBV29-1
TGCAGCCGTAAAGTAACAGGGGGCATTAGGAAGTACGAGCAGTACTTC
CSRKVTGGIRKYEQYF
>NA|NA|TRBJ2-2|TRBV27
TGTGCCCATGGGGCGGGAAGAACCGGGGAGCTGTTTTTT
CAHGAGRTGELFF
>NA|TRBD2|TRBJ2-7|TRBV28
TGTGCCAGCAGTTTCCCTAGCGGCCCCGAGCAGTACTTC
CASSFPSGPEQYF
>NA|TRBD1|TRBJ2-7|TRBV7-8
TGTGCCAGCAGCTTCCCAGGACAGGCAACCTCCTACGAGCAGTACTTC
CASSFPGQATSYEQYF
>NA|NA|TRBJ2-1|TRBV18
TGTGCCAGCTCACTACAGACTAGTGGCGATGAGCAGTTCTTC
CASSLQTSGDEQFF
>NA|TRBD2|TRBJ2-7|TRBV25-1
TGTGCCAGCAGTGAATATGGGGGGGACGAGCAGTACTTC
CASSEYGGDEQYF
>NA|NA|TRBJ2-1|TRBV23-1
TGCGCCAGCAGCCCGGACACGGTACTTTACAATGAGCAGTTCTTC
CASSPDTVLYNEQFF
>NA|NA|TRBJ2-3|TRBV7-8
TGTGCCAGCAGCTTAGTGATGGCAGGGAGCACAGATACGCAGTATTTT
CASSLVMAGSTDTQYF